These 25 T cell receptor beta chains originate from one sample sequenced in a study of identifying expanded T cells in peripheral blood. Assay used: immunoSEQ multiplex PCR; TCRdb lists only in-frame clones, some missing. The table shows approximately 130,000 clones, with approximately 86% occurring only once. The material sequenced was blood. The receptor source for this set is a person aged 18 to 75 in good health.

V is TRBV28 and J is TRBJ2-1; no definite D call. Germline assignment: CDR1 MDHEN and CDR2 SYDVKM. Trimming pared 5 bases from V and 3 bases from J, leaving 14 bases between. The CDR3 totals 15 residues. The DNA of the CDR3 is TGTGCCAGCAGTCCGTCCGGGCTAGACTACAATGAGCAGTTCTTC. This codes for CASSPSGLDYNEQFF. The whole variable domain, remainder taken from reference TRBV28 and TRBJ2-1, is DVKVTQSSRYLVKRTGEKVFLECVQDMDHENMFWYRQDPGLGLRLIYFSYDVKMKEKGDIPEGYSVSREKKERFSLILESASTNQTSMYLCASSPSGLDYNEQFFGPGTRLTVL.

J is TRBJ1-5 and V is TRBV2, with D uncertain. Germline V lookup: CDR1 SNHLY, CDR2 FYNNEI. This CDR3 has 14 residues. V lost 2 bases and J lost 8, with 13 bases in between. CDR3 in DNA: TGTGCCAGCAGTGAAAGGGTTCTGGTGGAGCCCCAGCATTTT. It translates to CASSERVLVEPQHF.

This clone was counted only a few times. V is TRBV9 and J is TRBJ1-2; a weak D match, TRBD1 (5 bases). The CDR3 loop spans 15 amino acids. V lost 4 bases and J lost 3, with 16 bases in between. Per germline, CDR1 SGDLS and CDR2 YYNGEE. The chain's CDR3 is CASSPRDGDYYGYTF. The DNA for the CDR3 is TGTGCCAGCAGCCCCCGGGACGGAGACTACTATGGCTACACCTTC.

The chain combines TRBV7-9 with TRBJ2-7; TRBD1 might be the D (5 bases). The V end lost 5 bases, the J end lost 2 bases, and 10 bases lay between the germline ends. This CDR3 has 13 amino acids. Germline V lookup: CDR1 SEHNR, CDR2 FQNEAQ (reference sequence). CDR3 in DNA: TGTGCCAGCAGCCGGACACCAACCTACGAGCAGTACTTC. Translated: CASSRTPTYEQYF.

The genes are TRBV5-1 and TRBJ2-5; tentative D call: TRBD2 (6 bases). Trimming took off 0 bases at V and 0 bases at J, with 9 bases between the two ends. CDR1 SGHRS and CDR2 YFSETQ come from the germline V gene. This CDR3 has 15 amino acids. The chain's CDR3 is CASSLGTINQETQYF. Written as DNA, the CDR3 is TGCGCCAGCAGCTTGGGGACTATCAACCAAGAGACCCAGTACTTC.

The chain links TRBV5-3 to TRBJ1-3; the D gene is possibly TRBD1 (6 bases). TRBV5-3 is filed as an ORF, its function uncertain. CDR3 length: 16 residues. With 4 bases removed from V and 4 bases from J, the gap between germline ends came to 18 bases. CDR3 sequence reads: CARSPCRGENGNTIYF. As DNA, the CDR3 is TGTGCCAGAAGCCCCTGCAGGGGCGAAAACGGAAACACCATATATTTT.

This chain links TRBV19 with TRBJ1-4, with D unresolved. The V and J ends lost 3 bases and 0 bases respectively, with 8 bases between them. The germline V gene encodes CDR1 LNHDA and CDR2 SQIVND (reference sequence). CDR3 size: 15 residues. CDR3 sequence (DNA): TGTGCCAGTAGTATGACGGTTGCAACTAATGAAAAACTGTTTTTT. Translated, it gives CASSMTVATNEKLFF.

Only a few counts were recorded for this clone. V usage is TRBV18 and J usage is TRBJ2-1, with D tentatively TRBD1 or TRBD2 (6 bases each). The V gene lost 4 bases and the J gene lost 0 bases, with 19 bases spanning the gap. The CDR3 is made up of 18 amino acids. CDR1 is KGHSH and CDR2 is LQKENI in the germline V gene. The chain's CDR3 is CASSRGTFRGSSYNEQFF. The CDR3 DNA sequence: TGTGCCAGCTCACGTGGGACTTTTAGGGGGAGCTCCTACAATGAGCAGTTCTTC.

The rearrangement uses TRBV5-4 and TRBJ1-1; tentatively, D is TRBD1 (5 bases). The germline V gene has CDR1 SGHNT and CDR2 YYREEE (reference sequence). The V gene lost 0 bases and the J gene lost 1 base, with 10 bases spanning the gap. The CDR3 runs 15 residues. CDR3: CASSLGGAENTEAFF. CDR3 in DNA: TGTGCCAGCAGCTTGGGAGGGGCCGAGAACACTGAAGCTTTCTTT.

The chain couples TRBV19 to TRBJ2-7; D perhaps matches TRBD1 (5 bases). CDR3 length: 14 amino acids. V gave up 5 bases and J gave up 4 bases, with 15 bases separating them. Germline lookup yields CDR1 LNHDA and CDR2 SQIVND (reference sequence). CDR3 nucleotide sequence: TGTGCCAGTAGTTGGGGCCATGGTGCGTACGAGCAGTACTTC. Translating it yields CASSWGHGAYEQYF.

The rearrangement uses TRBV5-1 and TRBJ1-2; TRBD1 matches at 10 bases. Losses at the gene ends were 3 bases for V and 8 bases for J; bases not matched to a gene: 7. Germline CDR1 reads SGHRS; CDR2 reads YFSETQ. This CDR3 comprises 14 residues. CDR3 coding DNA: TGCGCCAGCAGCTCCGACAGGGGGCTGGGGGGCTACACCTTC. Its translation: CASSSDRGLGGYTF.

The chain recombines TRBV6-6 with TRBJ1-1; TRBD1 matches at 9 bases. V was pared by 7 bases and J by 1 base, with 7 bases of the junction left unmatched. The CDR3 extends over 15 amino acids. CDR1 is MNHNY, CDR2 SVGAGI, per germline (reference sequence). The CDR3 DNA is TGTGCCAGCAACAACCTGGGACAGGGGAACACTGAAGCTTTCTTT. It encodes CASNNLGQGNTEAFF.

The sample holds a few counts of this clone. The chain recombines TRBV28 with TRBJ1-5, with D possibly matching TRBD1 (6 bases). This CDR3 contains 15 residues. In germline, CDR1 is MDHEN, CDR2 SYDVKM. The V end was cut by 5 bases, the J end by 7 bases, with 18 bases between. CDR3 residues: CASSTQGIGVQPQHF. CDR3 sequence (DNA): TGTGCCAGCAGTACCCAGGGGATTGGGGTGCAGCCCCAGCATTTT.

The V call is TRBV9, the J call TRBJ1-1; TRBD1 aligns across 9 bases. CDR1 is SGDLS and CDR2 is YYNGEE in the germline V gene. There are 15 residues in the CDR3. V trimming: 3 bases; J trimming: 3 bases; junction bases outside the gene matches: 6. In DNA form, the CDR3 reads TGTGCCAGCAGCGCGTCCCGGGACAGGGACACTGAAGCTTTCTTT. Its translation is CASSASRDRDTEAFF.

As regards this clone: One end of the junction is discordant with germline, which a read error may explain. V gene TRBV5-6 combines with J gene TRBJ2-1, with 13 bases that match TRBD2. The V gene's germline CDR1 is SGHDT and CDR2 YYEEEE. CDR3 length equals 15 residues. The DNA for the CDR3 is TGTACCAGCAGACGGACTAGCGGGGGTTTCAATGAGCAGTTCTTC. Encoded protein: CTSRRTSGGFNEQFF.

V gene TRBV18 combines with J gene TRBJ1-5; the D gene is possibly TRBD1 (5 bases). Trimming left V 4 bases short and J 4 bases short, with 17 bases between. The CDR3 extends over 16 amino acids. Germline assignment: CDR1 KGHSH and CDR2 LQKENI. In DNA, the CDR3 is TGTGCCAGCTCACTCGACCGGGACGGAGAAAATCAGCCCCAGCATTTT. Amino acid sequence: CASSLDRDGENQPQHF.

V usage is TRBV7-3 and J usage is TRBJ2-3, with D perhaps being TRBD1 or TRBD2 (5 bases each). This CDR3 is 16 amino acids long. Germline CDR1 and CDR2: SGHTA and FQGTGA. The V end lost 5 bases, the J end lost 6 bases, and 21 bases lay between the germline ends. This CDR3 is CASSPRDYRGSDTQYF. In DNA, the CDR3 is TGTGCCAGCAGCCCCAGGGATTACCGGGGATCTGATACGCAGTATTTT.

V usage is TRBV5-1 and J usage is TRBJ2-3, with 12 bases aligning to TRBD2. CDR1 is SGHRS, CDR2 YFSETQ, per germline. The CDR3 runs to 14 residues. The V and J ends lost 9 bases and 8 bases, in that order; junction bases with no gene match: 10. The CDR3 coding sequence is TGCGCCACAACCTCGACTAGCGGGGGCTCTACGCAGTATTTT. It is translated as CATTSTSGGSTQYF.

The genes are TRBV4-3 and TRBJ1-6; D not resolved. Germline V gives CDR1 LGHNA, CDR2 YSLEER. V lost 4 bases to trimming and J lost 10 bases, with 14 bases between them. The CDR3 loop spans 14 amino acids. CDR3 nucleotide sequence: TGCGCCAGCAGCCCAAAGGCCACCGGGTCACCCCTCCACTTT. As protein: CASSPKATGSPLHF.

In this sample, this clone turned up once. The V gene is TRBV2, the J gene TRBJ1-1; no clear D. Trimming took 6 bases from V and 4 from J, leaving 12 bases between them. The CDR3 loop spans 13 amino acids. CDR1 SNHLY and CDR2 FYNNEI come from the germline V gene. The CDR3 sequence is CASRETEFTEAFF. CDR3 bases: TGTGCCAGCAGAGAGACCGAATTCACTGAAGCTTTCTTT.

The V and J genes are TRBV27 and TRBJ2-1; the match to TRBD2 covers 9 bases. This CDR3 comprises 15 residues. The junction had 7 bases not matched to a gene; V was cut back by 6 bases and J by 4 bases. Germline lookup yields CDR1 MNHEY and CDR2 SMNVEV (reference sequence). The CDR3 protein is CASRPPSGNYNEQFF. Written as DNA, the CDR3 is TGTGCCAGCAGGCCTCCTAGCGGGAATTACAATGAGCAGTTCTTC.

The genes are TRBV7-2 and TRBJ2-7; 9 bases match TRBD2. This CDR3 spans 14 amino acids. Germline values: CDR1 SGHTA, CDR2 FQGNSA. Losses at the gene ends were 5 bases for V and 4 bases for J; bases not matched to a gene: 6. The CDR3 loop is CASSVLAGEYEQYF. As DNA, the CDR3 is TGTGCCAGCAGCGTTTTAGCGGGGGAATACGAGCAGTACTTC.

The chain joins TRBV30 to TRBJ1-1; no definite D call. The CDR3 has 10 amino acids. CDR1 is GTSNPN and CDR2 is SVGIG in the germline V gene (reference sequence). The ends were cut back, 5 bases at V and 11 bases at J, with 12 bases in the middle. The CDR3, as DNA: TGTGCCTGGGGGTCGCGAGCGGCTTTCTTT. It translates to CAWGSRAAFF.

This sequence joins TRBV4-1 and TRBJ1-2; tentative D call: TRBD1 (5 bases). Germline CDR1 MGHRA, CDR2 YSYEKL. The V and J ends lost 0 bases and 4 bases respectively, with 15 bases between them. The length of the CDR3 is 16 residues. The CDR3: CASSQDLERGLYGYTF. Here the CDR3 DNA reads TGCGCCAGCAGCCAAGATTTGGAAAGGGGACTCTATGGCTACACCTTC.

The chain carries TRBV6-1 and TRBJ2-5; maybe TRBD2 (7 bases). The V and J ends lost 7 bases and 5 bases respectively, with 14 bases between them. The CDR3 totals 13 residues. The germline V gene encodes CDR1 MNHNS and CDR2 SASEGT. In DNA form, the CDR3 reads TGTGCCAGCACCTCGGGGGGCCGGGAGACCCAGTACTTC. It translates to CASTSGGRETQYF.